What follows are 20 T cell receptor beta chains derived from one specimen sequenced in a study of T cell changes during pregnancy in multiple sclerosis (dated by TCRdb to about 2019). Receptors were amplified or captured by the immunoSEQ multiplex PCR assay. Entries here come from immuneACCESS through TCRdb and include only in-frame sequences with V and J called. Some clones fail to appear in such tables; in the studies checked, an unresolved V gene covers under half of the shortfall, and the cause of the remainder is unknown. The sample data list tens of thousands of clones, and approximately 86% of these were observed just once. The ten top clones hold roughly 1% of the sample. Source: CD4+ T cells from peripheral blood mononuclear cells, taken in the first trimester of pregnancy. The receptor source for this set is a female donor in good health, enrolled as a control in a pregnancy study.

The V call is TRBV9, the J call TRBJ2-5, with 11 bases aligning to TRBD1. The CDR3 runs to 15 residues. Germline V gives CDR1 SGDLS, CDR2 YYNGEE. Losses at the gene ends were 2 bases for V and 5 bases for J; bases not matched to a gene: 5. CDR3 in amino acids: CASSVTGQGGETQYF. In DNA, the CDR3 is TGTGCCAGCAGCGTGACGGGACAGGGGGGGGAGACCCAGTACTTC.

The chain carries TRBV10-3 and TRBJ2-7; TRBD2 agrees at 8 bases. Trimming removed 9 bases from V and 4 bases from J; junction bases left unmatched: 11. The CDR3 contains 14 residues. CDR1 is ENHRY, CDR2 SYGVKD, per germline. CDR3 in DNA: TGTGCCATATCCGAACGGGGGGGCCAGTACGAGCAGTACTTC. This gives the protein CAISERGGQYEQYF.

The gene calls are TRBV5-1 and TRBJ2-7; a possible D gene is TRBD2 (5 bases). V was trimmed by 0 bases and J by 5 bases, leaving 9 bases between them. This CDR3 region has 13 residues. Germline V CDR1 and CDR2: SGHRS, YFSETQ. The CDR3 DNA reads TGCGCCAGCAGCTTGGGAGGGAGTGACGAGCAGTACTTC. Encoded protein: CASSLGGSDEQYF.

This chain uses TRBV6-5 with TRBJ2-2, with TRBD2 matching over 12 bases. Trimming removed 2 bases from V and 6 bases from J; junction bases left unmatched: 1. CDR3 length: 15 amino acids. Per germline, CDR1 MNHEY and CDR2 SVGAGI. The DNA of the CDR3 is TGTGCCAGCAGTTACGGACTAGCGGGACCCGGGGAGCTGTTTTTT. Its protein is CASSYGLAGPGELFF.

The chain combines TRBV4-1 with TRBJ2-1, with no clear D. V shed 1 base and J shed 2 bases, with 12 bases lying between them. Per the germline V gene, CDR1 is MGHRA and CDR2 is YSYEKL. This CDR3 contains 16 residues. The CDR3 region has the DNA TGCGCCAGCAGCCAAGTAAACCTAGTTGCCTACAATGAGCAGTTCTTC. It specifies CASSQVNLVAYNEQFF.

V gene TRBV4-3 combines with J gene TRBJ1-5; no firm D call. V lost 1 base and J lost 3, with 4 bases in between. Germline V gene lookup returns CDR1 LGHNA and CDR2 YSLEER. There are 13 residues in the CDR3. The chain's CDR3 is CASSQADNQPQHF. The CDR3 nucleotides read TGCGCCAGCAGCCAAGCAGACAATCAGCCCCAGCATTTT.

CDR3 DNA: TGTGCCAGCAGCTTAATCGTTTATCAGGCTGAAGCTTTCTTT. Translation: CASSLIVYQAEAFF. V and J are TRBV7-2 and TRBJ1-1; D is uncertain. Between the trimmed V and J ends, which lost 2 bases and 6 bases, there was a span of 13 bases. The CDR3 length is 14 residues. The V gene's germline CDR1 is SGHTA and CDR2 FQGNSA.

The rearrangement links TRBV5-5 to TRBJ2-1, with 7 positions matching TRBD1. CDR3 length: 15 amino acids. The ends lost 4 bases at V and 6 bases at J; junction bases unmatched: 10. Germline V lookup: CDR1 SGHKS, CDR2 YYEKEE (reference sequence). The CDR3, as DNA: TGTGCCAGCAGCCCGGGACAGCCAAGCGGCAATGAGCAGTTCTTC. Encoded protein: CASSPGQPSGNEQFF.

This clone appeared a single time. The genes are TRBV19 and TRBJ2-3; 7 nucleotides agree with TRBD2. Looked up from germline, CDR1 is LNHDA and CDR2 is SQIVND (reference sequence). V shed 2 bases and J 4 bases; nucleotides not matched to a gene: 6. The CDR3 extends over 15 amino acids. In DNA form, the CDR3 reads TGTGCCAGTAGTATAAGCGGGGCGTCCCCAGATACGCAGTATTTT. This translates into CASSISGASPDTQYF.

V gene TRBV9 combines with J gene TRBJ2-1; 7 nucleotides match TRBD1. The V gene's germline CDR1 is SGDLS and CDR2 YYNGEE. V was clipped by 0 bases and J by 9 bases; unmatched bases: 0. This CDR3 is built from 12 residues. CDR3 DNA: TGTGCCAGCAGCGTAGACAGGGGTGAGCAGTTCTTC. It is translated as CASSVDRGEQFF.

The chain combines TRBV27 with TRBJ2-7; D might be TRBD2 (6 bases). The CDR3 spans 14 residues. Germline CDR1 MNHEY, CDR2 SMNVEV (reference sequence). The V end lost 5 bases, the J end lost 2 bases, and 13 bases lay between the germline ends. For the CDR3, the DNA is TGTGCCAGCAGTCCCCTTGGACTACCCTACGAGCAGTACTTC. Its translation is CASSPLGLPYEQYF.

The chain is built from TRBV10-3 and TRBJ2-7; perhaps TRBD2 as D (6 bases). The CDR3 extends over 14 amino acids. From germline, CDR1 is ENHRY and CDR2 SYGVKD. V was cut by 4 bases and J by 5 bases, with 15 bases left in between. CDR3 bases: TGTGCCATCAGTGTGGCGGGGAACGCGGACGAGCAGTACTTC. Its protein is CAISVAGNADEQYF.

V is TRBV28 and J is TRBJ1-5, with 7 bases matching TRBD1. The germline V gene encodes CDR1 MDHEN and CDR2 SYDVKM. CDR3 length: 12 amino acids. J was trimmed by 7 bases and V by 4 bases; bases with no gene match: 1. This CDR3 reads CASSSQGQPQHF. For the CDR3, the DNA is TGTGCCAGCAGTTCACAGGGGCAGCCCCAGCATTTT. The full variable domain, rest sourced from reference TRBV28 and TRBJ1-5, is DVKVTQSSRYLVKRTGEKVFLECVQDMDHENMFWYRQDPGLGLRLIYFSYDVKMKEKGDIPEGYSVSREKKERFSLILESASTNQTSMYLCASSSQGQPQHFGDGTRLSIL.

The chain's CDR3 is CASSTGQGYRYTF. The CDR3 nucleotides are TGTGCCAGCAGCACGGGACAGGGTTATCGCTACACCTTC. This sequence joins TRBV7-2 and TRBJ1-2, with TRBD1 matching over 9 bases. The trim removed 5 bases at V and 9 bases at J, leaving 7 bases unmatched. The CDR3 spans 13 residues. CDR1 SGHTA and CDR2 FQGNSA come from the germline V gene.

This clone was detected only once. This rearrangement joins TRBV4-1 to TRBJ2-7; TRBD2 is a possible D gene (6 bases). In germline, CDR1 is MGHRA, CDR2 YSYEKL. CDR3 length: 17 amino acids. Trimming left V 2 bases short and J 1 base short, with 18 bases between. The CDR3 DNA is TGCGCCAGCAGCCAACCCGCGGGGACCCCCTTTTCCTACGAGCAGTACTTC. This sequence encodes CASSQPAGTPFSYEQYF.

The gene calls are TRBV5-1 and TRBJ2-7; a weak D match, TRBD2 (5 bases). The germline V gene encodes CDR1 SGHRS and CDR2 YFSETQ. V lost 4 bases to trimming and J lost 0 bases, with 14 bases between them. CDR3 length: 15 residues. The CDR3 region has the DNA TGCGCCAGCAGCCCCATGGACTCCACCTCCTACGAGCAGTACTTC. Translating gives CASSPMDSTSYEQYF.

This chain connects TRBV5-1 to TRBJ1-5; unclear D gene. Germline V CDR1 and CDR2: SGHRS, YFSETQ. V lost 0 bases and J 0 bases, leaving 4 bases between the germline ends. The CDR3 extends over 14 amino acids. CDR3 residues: CASSLDGSNQPQHF. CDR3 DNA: TGCGCCAGCAGCTTGGACGGTAGCAATCAGCCCCAGCATTTT.

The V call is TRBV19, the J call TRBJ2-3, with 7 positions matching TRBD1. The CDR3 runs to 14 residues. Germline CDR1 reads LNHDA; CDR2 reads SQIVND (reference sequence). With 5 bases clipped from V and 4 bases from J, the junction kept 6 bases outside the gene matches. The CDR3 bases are TGTGCCAGTAGTCCGGGACAGTTTCCAGATACGCAGTATTTT. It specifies CASSPGQFPDTQYF.

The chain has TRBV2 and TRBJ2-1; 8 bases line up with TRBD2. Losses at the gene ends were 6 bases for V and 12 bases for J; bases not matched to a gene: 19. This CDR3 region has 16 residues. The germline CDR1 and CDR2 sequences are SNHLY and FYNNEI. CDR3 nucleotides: TGTGCCAGCAGGGATATCAGCGGGAGAAATATCTCGCGGCAGTTCTTC. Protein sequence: CASRDISGRNISRQFF.

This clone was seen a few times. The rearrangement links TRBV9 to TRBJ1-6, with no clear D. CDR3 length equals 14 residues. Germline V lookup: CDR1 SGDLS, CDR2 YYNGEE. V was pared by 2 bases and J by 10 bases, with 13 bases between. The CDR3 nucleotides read TGTGCCAGCAGCGTTACGGGTATAGGCTCACCCCTCCACTTT. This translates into CASSVTGIGSPLHF.